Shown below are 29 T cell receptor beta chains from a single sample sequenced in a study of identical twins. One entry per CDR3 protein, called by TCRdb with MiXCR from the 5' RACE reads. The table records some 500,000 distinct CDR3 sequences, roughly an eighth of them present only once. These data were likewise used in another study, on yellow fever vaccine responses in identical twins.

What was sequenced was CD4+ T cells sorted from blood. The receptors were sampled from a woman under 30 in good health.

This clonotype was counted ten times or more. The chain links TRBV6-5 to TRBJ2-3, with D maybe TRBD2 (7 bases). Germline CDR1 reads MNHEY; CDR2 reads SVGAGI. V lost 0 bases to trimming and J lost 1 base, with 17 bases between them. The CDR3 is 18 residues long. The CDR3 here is CASSYSSGGGGGTDTQYF. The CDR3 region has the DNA TGTGCCAGCAGTTACTCATCCGGGGGAGGGGGAGGCACAGATACGCAGTATTTT.

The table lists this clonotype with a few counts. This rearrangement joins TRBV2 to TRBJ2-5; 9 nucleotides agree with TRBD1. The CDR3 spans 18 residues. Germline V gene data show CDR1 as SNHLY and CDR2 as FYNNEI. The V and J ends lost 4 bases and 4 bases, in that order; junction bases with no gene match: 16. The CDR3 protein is CASSVSMTRDRVIETQYF. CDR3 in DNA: TGTGCCAGCAGTGTCTCTATGACCCGGGACAGGGTCATAGAGACCCAGTACTTC.

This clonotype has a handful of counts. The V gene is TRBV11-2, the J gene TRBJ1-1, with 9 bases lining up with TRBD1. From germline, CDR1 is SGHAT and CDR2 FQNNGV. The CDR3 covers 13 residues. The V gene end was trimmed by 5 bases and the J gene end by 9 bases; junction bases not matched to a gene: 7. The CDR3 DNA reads TGTGCCAGCAGCCCGGGGACAGGGCGAAAAGCTTTCTTT. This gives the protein CASSPGTGRKAFF.

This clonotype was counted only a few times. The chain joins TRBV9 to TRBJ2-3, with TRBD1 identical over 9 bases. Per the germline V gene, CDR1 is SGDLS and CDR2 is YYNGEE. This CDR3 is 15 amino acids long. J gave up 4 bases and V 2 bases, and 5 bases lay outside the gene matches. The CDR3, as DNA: TGTGCCAGCAGCGTGCGGGACAGGGTAGCAGATACGCAGTATTTT. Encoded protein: CASSVRDRVADTQYF.

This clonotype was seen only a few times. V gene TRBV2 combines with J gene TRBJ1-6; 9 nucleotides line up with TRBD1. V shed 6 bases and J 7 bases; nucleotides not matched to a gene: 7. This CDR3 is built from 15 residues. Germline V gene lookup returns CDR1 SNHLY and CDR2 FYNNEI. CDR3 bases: TGTGCCAGCAGAGCGGGACAGGGAGTAAATTCACCCCTCCACTTT. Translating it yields CASRAGQGVNSPLHF.

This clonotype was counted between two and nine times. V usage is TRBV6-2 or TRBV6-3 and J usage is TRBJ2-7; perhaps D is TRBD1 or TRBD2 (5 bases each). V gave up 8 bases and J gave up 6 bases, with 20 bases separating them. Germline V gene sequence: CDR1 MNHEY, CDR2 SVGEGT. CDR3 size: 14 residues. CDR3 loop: CASLGRGIATEQYF. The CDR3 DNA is TGTGCCAGCCTGGGTAGGGGTATAGCGACCGAGCAGTACTTC.

The CDR3 DNA reads as TGTGCCAGCAGTTTCGACAGGGTTCTGAGCTACACCTTC. It yields the protein CASSFDRVLSYTF. The chain joins TRBV2 to TRBJ1-2; TRBD1 aligns across 7 bases. Germline values: CDR1 SNHLY, CDR2 FYNNEI. V was clipped by 5 bases and J by 9 bases; unmatched bases: 9. CDR3 length: 13 residues.

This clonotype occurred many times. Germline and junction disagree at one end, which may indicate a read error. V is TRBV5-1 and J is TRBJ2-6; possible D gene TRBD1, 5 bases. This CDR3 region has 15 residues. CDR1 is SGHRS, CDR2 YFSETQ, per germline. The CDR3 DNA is TGTGCCAGCAGCTTAGGGGTGTCTGGGGCCAACGTCCTGACTTTC. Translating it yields CASSLGVSGANVLTF.

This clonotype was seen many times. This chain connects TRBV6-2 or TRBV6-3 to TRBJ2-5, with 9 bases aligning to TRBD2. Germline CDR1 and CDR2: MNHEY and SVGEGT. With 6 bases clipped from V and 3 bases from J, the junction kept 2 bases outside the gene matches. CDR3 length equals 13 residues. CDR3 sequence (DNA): TGTGCCAGCAGGACTAGCGGAAAAGAGACCCAGTACTTC. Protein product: CASRTSGKETQYF.

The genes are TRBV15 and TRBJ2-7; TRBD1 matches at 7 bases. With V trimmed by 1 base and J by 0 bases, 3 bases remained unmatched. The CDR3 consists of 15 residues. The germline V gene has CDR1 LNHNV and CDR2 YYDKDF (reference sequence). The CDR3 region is CATSRGTGVSYEQYF. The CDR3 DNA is TGTGCCACCAGCAGAGGGACAGGTGTCTCCTACGAGCAGTACTTC.

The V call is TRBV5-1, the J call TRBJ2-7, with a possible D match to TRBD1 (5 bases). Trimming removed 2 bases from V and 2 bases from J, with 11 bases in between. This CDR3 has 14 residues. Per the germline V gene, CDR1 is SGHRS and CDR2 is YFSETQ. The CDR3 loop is CASSFPTGTYEQYF. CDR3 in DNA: TGCGCCAGCAGCTTCCCTACAGGAACCTACGAGCAGTACTTC. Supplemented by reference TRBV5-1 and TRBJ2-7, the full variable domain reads KAGVTQTPRYLIKTRGQQVTLSCSPISGHRSVSWYQQTPGQGLQFLFEYFSETQRNKGNFPGRFSGRQFSNSRSEMNVSTLELGDSALYLCASSFPTGTYEQYFGPGTRLTVT.

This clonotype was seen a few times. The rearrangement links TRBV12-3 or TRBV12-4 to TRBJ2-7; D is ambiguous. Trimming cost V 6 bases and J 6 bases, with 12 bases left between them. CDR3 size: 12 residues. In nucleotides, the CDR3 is TGTGCCAGCAGGCGACCTACGGGCGAGCAGTACTTC. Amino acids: CASRRPTGEQYF.

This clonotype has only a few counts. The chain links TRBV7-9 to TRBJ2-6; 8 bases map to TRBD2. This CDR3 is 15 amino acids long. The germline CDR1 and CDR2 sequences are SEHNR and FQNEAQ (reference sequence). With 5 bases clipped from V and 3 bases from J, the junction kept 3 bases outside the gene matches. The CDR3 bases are TGTGCCAGCAGCCAAAGCGGGGGTGGGGCCAACGTCCTGACTTTC. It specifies CASSQSGGGANVLTF.

The CDR3 nucleotides read TGCGCCAGCAGCCTCATAATGGCGGGGGGCCTTACAAACACCGGGGAGCTGTTTTTT. Translation gives CASSLIMAGGLTNTGELFF. This chain links TRBV5-1 with TRBJ2-2; 8 nucleotides line up with TRBD2. Germline V gene data show CDR1 as SGHRS and CDR2 as YFSETQ. The CDR3 runs to 19 residues. The ends lost 4 bases at V and 2 bases at J; junction bases unmatched: 16.

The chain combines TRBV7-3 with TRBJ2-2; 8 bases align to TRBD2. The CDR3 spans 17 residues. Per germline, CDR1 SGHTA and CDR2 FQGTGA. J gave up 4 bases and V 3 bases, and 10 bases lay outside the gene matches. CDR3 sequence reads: CASSLGAGGTGTGELFF. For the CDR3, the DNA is TGTGCCAGCAGCTTGGGCGCGGGGGGCACCGGCACCGGGGAGCTGTTTTTT.

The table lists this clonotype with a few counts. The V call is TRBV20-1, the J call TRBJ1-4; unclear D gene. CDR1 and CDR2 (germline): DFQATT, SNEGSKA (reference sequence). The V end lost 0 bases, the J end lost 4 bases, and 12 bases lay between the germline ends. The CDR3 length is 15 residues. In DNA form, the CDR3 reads TGCAGTGCTAGAGACCCCCGCGCAATTAATGAAAAACTGTTTTTT. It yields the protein CSARDPRAINEKLFF.

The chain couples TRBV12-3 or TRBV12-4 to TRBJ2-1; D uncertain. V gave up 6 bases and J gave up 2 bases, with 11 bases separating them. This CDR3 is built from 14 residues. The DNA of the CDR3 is TGTGCCAGCAGGACCATGGTGACCTACAATGAGCAGTTCTTC. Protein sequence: CASRTMVTYNEQFF.

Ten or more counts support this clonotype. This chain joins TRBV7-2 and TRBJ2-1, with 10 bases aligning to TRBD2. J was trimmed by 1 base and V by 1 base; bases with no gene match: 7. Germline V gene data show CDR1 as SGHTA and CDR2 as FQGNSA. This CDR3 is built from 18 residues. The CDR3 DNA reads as TGTGCCAGCAGCTTAGGGGCTAGCGGGAGAAATTCCTACAATGAGCAGTTCTTC. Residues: CASSLGASGRNSYNEQFF.

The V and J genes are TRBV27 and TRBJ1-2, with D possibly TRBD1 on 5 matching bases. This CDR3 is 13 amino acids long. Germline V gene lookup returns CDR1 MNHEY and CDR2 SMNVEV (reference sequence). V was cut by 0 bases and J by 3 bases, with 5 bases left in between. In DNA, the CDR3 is TGTGCCAGCAGTTTATCCAGGGACTATGGCTACACCTTC. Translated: CASSLSRDYGYTF.

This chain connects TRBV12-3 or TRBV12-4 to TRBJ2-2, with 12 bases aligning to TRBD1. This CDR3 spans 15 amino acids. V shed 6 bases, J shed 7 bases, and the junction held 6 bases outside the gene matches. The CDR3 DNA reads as TGTGCCAGCAGGTTGGGGACAGGGGGCGGCGGGGAGCTGTTTTTT. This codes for CASRLGTGGGGELFF.

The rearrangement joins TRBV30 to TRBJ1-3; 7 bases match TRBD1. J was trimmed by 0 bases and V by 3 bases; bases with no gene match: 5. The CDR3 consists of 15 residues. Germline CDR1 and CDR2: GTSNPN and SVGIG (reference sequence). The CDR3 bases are TGTGCCTGGAGCCGGGACAGTGGCTCTGGAAACACCATATATTTT. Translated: CAWSRDSGSGNTIYF.

The CDR3 spells CASSQLGRSGELFF. The CDR3 coding sequence is TGTGCCAGCAGCCAATTGGGCCGAAGCGGGGAGCTGTTTTTT. This rearrangement joins TRBV3-1 to TRBJ2-2; D unclear. V dropped 2 bases and J dropped 7 bases, with 11 bases sitting between them. CDR3 length: 14 amino acids. In germline, CDR1 is LGHDT, CDR2 YNNKEL (reference sequence).

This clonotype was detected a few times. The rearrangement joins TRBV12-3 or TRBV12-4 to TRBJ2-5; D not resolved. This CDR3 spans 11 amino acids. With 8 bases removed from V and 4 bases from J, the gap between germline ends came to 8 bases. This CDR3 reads CASLKGETQYF. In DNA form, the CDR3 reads TGTGCCAGCCTCAAGGGAGAGACCCAGTACTTC.

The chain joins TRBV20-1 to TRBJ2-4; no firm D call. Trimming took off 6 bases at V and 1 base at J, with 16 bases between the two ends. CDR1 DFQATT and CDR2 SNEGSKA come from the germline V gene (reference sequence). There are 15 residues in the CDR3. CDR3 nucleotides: TGCAGTGCCTTCCGGGCCCCATGGGCCAAAAACATTCAGTACTTC. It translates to CSAFRAPWAKNIQYF.

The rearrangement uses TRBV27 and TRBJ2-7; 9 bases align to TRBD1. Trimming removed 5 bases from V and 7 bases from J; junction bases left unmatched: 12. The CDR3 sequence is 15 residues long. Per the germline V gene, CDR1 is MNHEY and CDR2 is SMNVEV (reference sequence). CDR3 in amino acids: CASSPTGTGYDEQYF. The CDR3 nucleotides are TGTGCCAGCAGTCCTACCGGGACAGGGTACGATGAGCAGTACTTC.

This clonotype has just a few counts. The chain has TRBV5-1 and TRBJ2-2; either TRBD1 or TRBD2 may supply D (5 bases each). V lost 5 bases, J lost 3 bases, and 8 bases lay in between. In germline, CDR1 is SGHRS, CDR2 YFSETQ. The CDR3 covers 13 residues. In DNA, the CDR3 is TGCGCCAGCAGTGGGACCCACACCGGGGAGCTGTTTTTT. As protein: CASSGTHTGELFF.

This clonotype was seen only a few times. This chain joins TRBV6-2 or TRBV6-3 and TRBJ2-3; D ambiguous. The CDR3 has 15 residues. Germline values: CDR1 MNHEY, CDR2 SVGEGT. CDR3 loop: CATRRSTLGPDTQYF. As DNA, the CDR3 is TGTGCTACCCGGCGCAGCACCCTCGGTCCAGATACGCAGTATTTT.

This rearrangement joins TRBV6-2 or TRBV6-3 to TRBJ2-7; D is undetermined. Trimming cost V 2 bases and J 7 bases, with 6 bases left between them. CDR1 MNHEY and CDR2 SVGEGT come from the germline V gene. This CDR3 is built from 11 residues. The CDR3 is CASSYVFEQYF. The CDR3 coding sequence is TGTGCCAGCAGTTACGTATTTGAGCAGTACTTC.

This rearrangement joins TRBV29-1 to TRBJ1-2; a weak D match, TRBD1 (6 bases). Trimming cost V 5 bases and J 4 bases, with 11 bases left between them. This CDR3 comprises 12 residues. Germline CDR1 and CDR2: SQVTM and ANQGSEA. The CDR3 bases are TGCAGCGTTTGGACAGCAGTCTATGGCTACACCTTC. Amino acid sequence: CSVWTAVYGYTF.